These 27 T cell receptor beta chains were all obtained from the same sample, sequenced in a study of memory CD4+ T cells and cytomegalovirus serostatus. The method was immunoSEQ multiplex PCR; TCRdb's version includes in-frame clones alone and lacks a portion of them. The sample carries tens of thousands of clones, about 78% recorded once. Single viable CD3+CD4+CD8-CD45RO+ cells were sorted as the memory CD4+ T cells. The source material was memory CD4+ T cells from blood. All receptors derive from an adult in good health and CMV-seronegative.

CDR3 residues: CASSESESNIQYF. In nucleotides, the CDR3 is TGTGCCAGCAGTGAATCGGAATCAAACATTCAGTACTTC. The rearrangement uses TRBV2 and TRBJ2-4; unclear D gene. The germline gives CDR1 SNHLY, CDR2 FYNNEI. V lost 2 bases and J lost 6, with 8 bases in between. The CDR3 extends over 13 amino acids.

The chain links TRBV25-1 to TRBJ2-7; 9 bases fit TRBD1. V lost 2 bases and J lost 5; bases outside the gene matches: 10. Germline CDR1 is MGHDK and CDR2 is SYGVNS. The CDR3 is 16 residues long. This CDR3 is CASSERGTGRRNEQYF. DNA for the CDR3: TGTGCCAGCAGTGAAAGGGGGACAGGGAGGAGAAACGAGCAGTACTTC.

The J gene is TRBJ1-5, the V gene TRBV7-8; no clear D. The germline V gene encodes CDR1 SGHVS and CDR2 FQNEAQ. There are 15 residues in the CDR3. V was clipped by 1 base and J by 3 bases, with 10 bases between them. In nucleotides, the CDR3 is TGTGCCAGCAGCTTAGACGGGAGGAACAATCAGCCCCAGCATTTT. Translation gives CASSLDGRNNQPQHF.

The chain has TRBV5-4 and TRBJ1-1; 11 nucleotides line up with TRBD1. V shed 3 bases and J 3 bases; nucleotides not matched to a gene: 10. From germline, CDR1 is SGHNT and CDR2 YYREEE (reference sequence). This CDR3 is built from 17 residues. The CDR3 loop reads CASSSGQGAFFDTEAFF. The CDR3 nucleotides are TGTGCCAGCAGCTCTGGACAGGGGGCTTTCTTTGACACTGAAGCTTTCTTT.

The chain couples TRBV19 to TRBJ1-2; D is undetermined. Germline CDR1 is LNHDA and CDR2 is SQIVND (reference sequence). Trimming left V 2 bases short and J 6 bases short, with 16 bases between. This CDR3 is 15 amino acids long. In DNA, the CDR3 is TGTGCCAGTAGTATAACCGGACCCCTGGGTAATGGCTACACCTTC. As protein: CASSITGPLGNGYTF.

The chain employs TRBV7-2 and TRBJ2-7; 8 nucleotides match TRBD2. CDR3 length equals 14 residues. CDR1 and CDR2 from the germline V gene are SGHTA and FQGNSA. The V and J ends lost 4 bases and 3 bases, in that order; junction bases with no gene match: 5. CDR3: CASSSGTSGYEQYF. The CDR3 DNA is TGTGCCAGCAGCTCCGGGACTAGTGGCTACGAGCAGTACTTC.

This clone appeared a single time. Written as DNA, the CDR3 is TGTGCCAGCAGTTTATTCGGGTCAGGGGGTGGGTCCTACGAGCAGTACTTC. Translated: CASSLFGSGGGSYEQYF. The chain links TRBV28 to TRBJ2-7, with 7 bases aligning to TRBD1. The CDR3 has 17 residues. V was pared by 1 base and J by 1 base, with 10 bases of the junction left unmatched. Germline loops: CDR1 MDHEN, CDR2 SYDVKM.

The chain links TRBV27 to TRBJ2-5, with D possibly TRBD1 on 6 matching bases. V was cut by 6 bases and J by 7 bases, with 21 bases left in between. This CDR3 contains 15 residues. Germline CDR1 and CDR2: MNHEY and SMNVEV (reference sequence). CDR3 sequence reads: CASSLRTGMGGTQYF. The CDR3 nucleotides read TGTGCCAGCAGCTTACGTACAGGGATGGGTGGGACCCAGTACTTC.

V gene TRBV6-6 combines with J gene TRBJ1-1; D is unresolved. V lost 2 bases to trimming and J lost 6 bases, with 13 bases between them. The CDR3 is 14 residues long. CDR1 and CDR2 (germline): MNHNY, SVGAGI (reference sequence). The CDR3 spells CASSYKRSGAEAFF. Written as DNA, the CDR3 is TGTGCCAGCAGTTACAAGAGGTCGGGAGCTGAAGCTTTCTTT.

V is TRBV11-2 and J is TRBJ1-6; TRBD1 might be the D (5 bases). The CDR3 is 15 residues long. From germline, CDR1 is SGHAT and CDR2 FQNNGV. V was pared by 4 bases and J by 8 bases, with 15 bases between. CDR3 coding DNA: TGTGCCAGCAGCTCCCCGAGGCAGGGCGATTCACCCCTCCACTTT. Amino acids: CASSSPRQGDSPLHF. Supplemented by reference TRBV11-2 and TRBJ1-6, the full variable domain reads EAGVAQSPRYKIIEKRQSVAFWCNPISGHATLYWYQQILGQGPKLLIQFQNNGVVDDSQLPKDRFSAERLKGVDSTLKIQPAKLEDSAVYLCASSSPRQGDSPLHFGNGTRLTVT.

The V call is TRBV7-2, the J call TRBJ2-1; D is perhaps TRBD1 (7 bases). With 5 bases removed from V and 0 bases from J, the gap between germline ends came to 8 bases. The length of the CDR3 is 14 residues. Germline V gives CDR1 SGHTA, CDR2 FQGNSA. The DNA for the CDR3 is TGTGCCAGCAGCCAGGGGGGCTCCTACAATGAGCAGTTCTTC. It encodes CASSQGGSYNEQFF.

The V and J genes are TRBV29-1 and TRBJ2-5; 11 bases are shared with TRBD1. The length of the CDR3 is 13 residues. V was pared by 5 bases and J by 4 bases, with 3 bases of the junction left unmatched. The germline gives CDR1 SQVTM, CDR2 ANQGSEA. The CDR3 nucleotides are TGCAGCGTTTGGGACAGGGGGTCAGAGACCCAGTACTTC. Translation: CSVWDRGSETQYF.

The genes are TRBV19 and TRBJ1-3, with TRBD1 as a possible D gene (6 bases). V was shortened by 7 bases and J by 0 bases, with 13 bases between the two germline ends. The germline V gene has CDR1 LNHDA and CDR2 SQIVND (reference sequence). CDR3 size: 15 residues. CDR3 residues: CASTLDRYSGNTIYF. The DNA for the CDR3 is TGTGCCAGTACCCTCGACAGGTACTCTGGAAACACCATATATTTT.

V gene TRBV30 combines with J gene TRBJ2-7; D possibly matches TRBD1 or TRBD2 (5 bases each). CDR1 GTSNPN and CDR2 SVGIG come from the germline V gene (reference sequence). CDR3 length: 18 amino acids. V was shortened by 0 bases and J by 0 bases, with 21 bases between the two germline ends. This chain's CDR3 is CAWSVGRVTGTLSYEQYF. CDR3 coding DNA: TGTGCCTGGAGTGTAGGACGAGTAACCGGGACCCTCTCCTACGAGCAGTACTTC.

This chain links TRBV30 with TRBJ2-5; D not resolved. Gene TRBJ2-7 matches the end of the DNA better, so the J call may be wrong. The CDR3 consists of 14 residues. Per the germline V gene, CDR1 is GTSNPN and CDR2 is SVGIG (reference sequence). CDR3 loop: CAWTRSGPTYEQYF. The CDR3 bases are TGTGCCTGGACCAGGTCAGGCCCCACCTACGAGCAGTACTTC.

The chain carries TRBV6-5 and TRBJ2-1; the D gene is possibly TRBD2 (6 bases). The germline V gene encodes CDR1 MNHEY and CDR2 SVGAGI. CDR3 size: 15 residues. V was cut by 6 bases and J by 4 bases, with 16 bases left in between. The CDR3 region has the DNA TGTGCCAGCAGACTTTTGGAGGGGCCTTACAATGAGCAGTTCTTC. Residues: CASRLLEGPYNEQFF.

The rearrangement links TRBV9 to TRBJ1-6; 7 bases match TRBD1. This CDR3 region has 17 residues. Germline V gives CDR1 SGDLS, CDR2 YYNGEE. V was pared by 4 bases and J by 6 bases, with 13 bases of the junction left unmatched. The CDR3 loop is CASSPTTGRYINSPLHF. The CDR3 DNA is TGTGCCAGCAGCCCAACGACAGGGAGGTATATTAATTCACCCCTCCACTTT.

The V gene is TRBV6-1, the J gene TRBJ1-1; 9 bases are a match to TRBD1. Germline V gene data show CDR1 as MNHNS and CDR2 as SASEGT. The ends lost 6 bases at V and 4 bases at J; junction bases unmatched: 3. This CDR3 has 13 amino acids. The CDR3 sequence: CASRGQGSTEAFF. DNA for the CDR3: TGTGCCAGCAGGGGACAGGGTTCCACTGAAGCTTTCTTT.

The gene calls are TRBV28 and TRBJ2-7, with TRBD1 as a possible D gene (5 bases). The germline V and J ends were trimmed by 2 bases and 0 bases, with 14 bases remaining between them. The CDR3 runs 16 residues. The V gene's germline CDR1 is MDHEN and CDR2 SYDVKM. CDR3 sequence reads: CASSLPTDKTSYEQYF. As DNA, the CDR3 is TGTGCCAGCAGTTTACCGACAGATAAGACCTCCTACGAGCAGTACTTC.

The rearrangement links TRBV9 to TRBJ2-3; D gene uncertain. The CDR3 covers 14 residues. The V end was cut by 4 bases, the J end by 2 bases, with 11 bases between. Germline CDR1 SGDLS, CDR2 YYNGEE. The CDR3 sequence: CASSSRPFTDTQYF. In DNA form, the CDR3 reads TGTGCCAGCAGCTCTCGACCTTTCACAGATACGCAGTATTTT.

The rearrangement joins TRBV2 to TRBJ2-2, with D maybe TRBD1 (6 bases). CDR3 size: 14 residues. Trimming removed 8 bases at V and 3 bases at J, with 13 bases between. The germline V gene encodes CDR1 SNHLY and CDR2 FYNNEI. CDR3 amino acids: CASHRTEHTGELFF. In DNA form, the CDR3 reads TGTGCCAGCCACAGGACAGAACACACCGGGGAGCTGTTTTTT. The full variable domain, in which reference TRBV2 and TRBJ2-2 provide the parts outside the CDR3, is EPEVTQTPSHQVTQMGQEVILRCVPISNHLYFYWYRQILGQKVEFLVSFYNNEISEKSEIFDDQFSVERPDGSNFTLKIRSTKLEDSAMYFCASHRTEHTGELFFGEGSRLTVL.

This clone was counted only a few times. The V and J genes are TRBV19 and TRBJ2-7, with TRBD1 matching over 8 bases. CDR3 length: 13 residues. V lost 2 bases and J lost 6; bases outside the gene matches: 3. CDR1 is LNHDA, CDR2 SQIVND, per germline (reference sequence). Here the CDR3 DNA reads TGTGCCAGTAGTATAACAGGGGGAGTCGAGCAGTACTTC. This translates into CASSITGGVEQYF.

The gene calls are TRBV18 and TRBJ2-3; D perhaps matches TRBD2 (6 bases). V was pared by 0 bases and J by 0 bases, with 13 bases between. The CDR3 runs to 17 residues. Germline CDR1 reads KGHSH; CDR2 reads LQKENI. This chain's CDR3 is CASSPPTGDRSTDTQYF. CDR3 sequence (DNA): TGTGCCAGCTCACCACCGACGGGGGACCGAAGCACAGATACGCAGTATTTT.

This clone has just one count. The V gene is TRBV25-1, the J gene TRBJ1-1, with D possibly TRBD1 on 6 matching bases. The germline V gene encodes CDR1 MGHDK and CDR2 SYGVNS. V lost 6 bases, J lost 4 bases, and 18 bases lay in between. The CDR3 sequence is 15 residues long. This CDR3 reads CASRPETGMGTEAFF. The CDR3 DNA sequence: TGTGCCAGCAGGCCCGAAACAGGGATGGGCACTGAAGCTTTCTTT. The full variable domain, in which reference TRBV25-1 and TRBJ1-1 provide the parts outside the CDR3, is EADIYQTPRYLVIGTGKKITLECSQTMGHDKMYWYQQDPGMELHLIHYSYGVNSTEKGDLSSESTVSRIRTEHFPLTLESARPSHTSQYLCASRPETGMGTEAFFGQGTRLTVV.

This sequence joins TRBV11-3 and TRBJ1-2; D is unclear. CDR3 size: 13 residues. CDR1 is SGHNT, CDR2 YENEEA, per germline. V lost 3 bases and J 6 bases, leaving 11 bases between the germline ends. The CDR3 region has the DNA TGTGCCAGCAGCTTTGTGGGAGAGGATGGCTACACCTTC. Its translation: CASSFVGEDGYTF.

The chain combines TRBV19 with TRBJ1-5, with D unclear. The CDR3 runs to 13 residues. Germline-derived CDR1 and CDR2 are LNHDA and SQIVND (reference sequence). V was pared by 0 bases and J by 6 bases, with 6 bases between. The CDR3 loop reads CASSIEGGQPQHF. The CDR3 nucleotides are TGTGCCAGTAGTATAGAGGGCGGTCAGCCCCAGCATTTT.

The chain has TRBV4-1 and TRBJ2-3; 9 bases map to TRBD2. Per the germline V gene, CDR1 is MGHRA and CDR2 is YSYEKL. V shed 0 bases, J shed 4 bases, and the junction held 8 bases outside the gene matches. This CDR3 has 17 amino acids. CDR3 sequence reads: CASSQDFGGGAADTQYF. In DNA, the CDR3 is TGCGCCAGCAGCCAAGATTTCGGCGGGGGGGCAGCAGATACGCAGTATTTT.